This record concerns one TCR beta chain sequence. There is no known antigen for this receptor. No much larger clonotype is one base removed from it; base qualities were not supplied. The data are from a study of cytomegalovirus exposure and HLA in healthy donors (dated by TCRdb to about 2017). About the investigation overall: A later analysis indicated that the 95 to 150 validation repertoires were generated on the platform also employed for the roughly 650 repertoires of the first cohort. A separate validation cohort of 90 to 150 different subjects was used in addition to the approximately 640-subject first cohort. The study was designed to test whether signatures of past pathogen exposure could be identified by cataloging public T cell receptors. To predict cytomegalovirus infection status, the study brought together high-throughput TCR immunosequencing, statistical association of individual TCRs with disease status, and machine learning.

Overall study outcomes, separate from this receptor: A later analysis lacked HLA typing for the validation cohort, so it scored co-occurrence in that cohort across all 110 or so repertoires. A few of the identified cytomegalovirus-associated TCR beta chains were confirmed in vitro to be specific for cytomegalovirus antigens. The classifier was reported to diagnose cytomegalovirus status with high specificity and sensitivity in both the original and validation cohorts. According to the authors, the approach could potentially be generalized to other disease states and immunological phenotypes. Across donors, most TCR sequences were observed very rarely, whereas some public TCRs were present in many individuals. The study gave a list of about 170 TCR beta chains associated with cytomegalovirus. In a later analysis, TCRs clustered in the first cohort were found to also tend to co-occur in the approximately 110 validation repertoires, with approximately 94% of cluster scores above 0.

The donors belonged to the validation cohort of over a hundred subjects, which was separate from the approximately 700-subject first cohort. V was cut back by 3 bases and J by 4 bases, leaving a gap of 15 bases between them. According to the germline V gene, CDR1 reads MGHDK and CDR2 reads SYGVNS. The CDR3 covers 15 residues, taking in both the cysteine and the phenylalanine. The sequence is cut down to CDR3 DNA, 45 bases in frame from base 1. Library construction relied on the immunoSEQ multiplex PCR assay. The study's processing was this. A statistical classification framework was developed to diagnose cytomegalovirus status using the catalog of TCR beta chain sequences. TCRdb limited this immuneACCESS table to in-frame rearrangements with V and J called. A share of clones is missing; checked studies link under half to unresolved V genes, and the rest is unexplained. From that table come the V and J calls and clone size; the DNA was used to work out D and trimming. The sample includes about 86,000 clones, with approximately 93% observed a single time. The ten largest clones capture roughly 0.74% of the sample.

The sequence is built from TRBV25-1 and TRBJ2-5, with a tentative D gene TRBD2 over 5 matching bases. This receptor was taken from a man younger than 30 in good health and CMV-seronegative. Sequences were obtained from PBMCs. The CDR3 protein sequence reads: CASSDPERMGETQYF. DNA sequence: TGTGCCAGCAGTGACCCCGAGCGGATGGGAGAGACCCAGTACTTC.